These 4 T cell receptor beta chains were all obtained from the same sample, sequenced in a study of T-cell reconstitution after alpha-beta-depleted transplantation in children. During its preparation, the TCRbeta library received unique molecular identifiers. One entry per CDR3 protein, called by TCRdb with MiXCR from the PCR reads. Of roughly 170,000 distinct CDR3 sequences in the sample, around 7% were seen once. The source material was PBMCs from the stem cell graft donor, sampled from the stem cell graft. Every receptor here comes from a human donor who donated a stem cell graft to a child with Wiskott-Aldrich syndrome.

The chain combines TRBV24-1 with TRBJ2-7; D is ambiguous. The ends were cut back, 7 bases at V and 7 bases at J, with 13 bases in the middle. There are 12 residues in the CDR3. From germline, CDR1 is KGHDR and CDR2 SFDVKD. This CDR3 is CATSLSMGEQYF. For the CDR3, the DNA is TGTGCCACCAGCCTATCAATGGGAGAGCAGTACTTC.

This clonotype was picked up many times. CDR3 amino acids: CASSLEAAGANVLTF. DNA of the CDR3: TGCGCCAGCAGCTTAGAGGCAGCTGGGGCCAACGTCCTGACTTTC. The J gene is TRBJ2-6, the V gene TRBV5-1; no firm D call. This CDR3 is 15 amino acids long. The germline V gene encodes CDR1 SGHRS and CDR2 YFSETQ. V was clipped by 2 bases and J by 2 bases, with 8 bases between them.

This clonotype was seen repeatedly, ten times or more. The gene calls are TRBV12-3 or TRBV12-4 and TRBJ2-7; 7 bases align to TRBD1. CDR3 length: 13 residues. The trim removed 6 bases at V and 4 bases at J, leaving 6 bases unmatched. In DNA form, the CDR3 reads TGTGCCAGCAGACCGGGACAGCGATACGAGCAGTACTTC. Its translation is CASRPGQRYEQYF.

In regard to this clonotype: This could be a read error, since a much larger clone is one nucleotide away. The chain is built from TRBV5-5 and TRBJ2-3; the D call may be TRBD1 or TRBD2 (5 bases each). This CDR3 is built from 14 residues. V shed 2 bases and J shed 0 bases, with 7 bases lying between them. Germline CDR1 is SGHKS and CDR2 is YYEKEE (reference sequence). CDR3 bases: TGTGCCAGCAGCTTTGGGGACAGCACAGATACGCAGTATTTT. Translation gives CASSFGDSTDTQYF. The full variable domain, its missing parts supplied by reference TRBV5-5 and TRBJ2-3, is DAGVTQSPTHLIKTRGQQVTLRCSPISGHKSVSWYQQVLGQGPQFIFQYYEKEERGRGNFPDRFSARQFPNYSSELNVNALLLGDSALYLCASSFGDSTDTQYFGPGTRLTVL.